A selection of T cell receptor beta chains follows, all from one sample in a study of identical twins. TCRdb re-called the 5' RACE reads through MiXCR, storing one row per CDR3 protein. The data show about 480,000 distinct CDR3 sequences, more than 13% seen once. The same specimen was also included in a second study, on yellow fever vaccine responses in identical twins.

Source material: CD4+ T cells sorted from blood. The receptors derive from a woman aged 18-29 years in good health. CDR3s include the opening cysteine and the closing phenylalanine or tryptophan. The D gene is left open where the match is weak. Clone size is shown for a subset of rows, as once, few, many or a class of expanded clone.

TRBJ2-1 | NA | few | TRBV5-1 | TGCGCCAGCAGCACGGAAGGACAGCGTTACAATGAGCAGTTCTTC | CASSTEGQRYNEQFF
TRBJ2-1 | NA | many | TRBV4-3 | TGCGCCAGCAGCCCGGCTCTGGTGGGCAATGAGCAGTTCTTC | CASSPALVGNEQFF
TRBJ2-7 | NA | few | TRBV27 | TGTGCCAGCAGTTTAGATTGGGCGAAGACCTACGAGCAGTACTTC | CASSLDWAKTYEQYF
TRBJ2-1 | NA | few | TRBV20-1 | TGCAGTGCTAGTATCGGGGGAAGGAATGAGCAGTTCTTC | CSASIGGRNEQFF
TRBJ2-1 | TRBD1 | NA | TRBV2 | TGTGCCAGCAAGGGGGGGACAGGGATAAACAATGAGCAGTTCTTC | CASKGGTGINNEQFF
TRBJ2-7 | NA | many | TRBV3-1 | TGTGCCAGCACCTCAGGGGGGGCCTACGAGCAGTACTTC | CASTSGGAYEQYF
TRBJ2-7 | NA | few | TRBV7-8 | TGTGCCAGCAGCTTAGTCCTACAGGGTTACGAGCAGTACTTC | CASSLVLQGYEQYF
TRBJ2-4 | TRBD2 | NA | TRBV20-1 | TGCAGTGCTAGAGATCGGGCGCGGGGGACCAAAAACATTCAGTACTTC | CSARDRARGTKNIQYF
TRBJ2-1 | NA | few | TRBV9 | TGTGCCAGCAGCGTAGCTGGGGGGGGGCGATACAATGAGCAGTTCTTC | CASSVAGGGRYNEQFF
TRBJ2-7 | TRBD1 | NA | TRBV28 | TGTGCCAGCAGTTTGCCAGGACCGGGACAGGGGAACGAGCAGTACTTC | CASSLPGPGQGNEQYF
TRBJ2-1 | TRBD2 | few | TRBV3-1 | TGTGCCAGCAGCCAGACACTAGCGGGGTTCTACAATGAGCAGTTCTTC | CASSQTLAGFYNEQFF
TRBJ2-7 | TRBD1 | NA | TRBV5-1 | TGCGCCAGCAGCTCCTTCGGGCGCGGGACAGGGGGAACCGAGCAGTACTTC | CASSSFGRGTGGTEQYF
TRBJ1-2 | NA | NA | TRBV18 | TGTGCCAGCTCACCACCGAAGGGGAAGGTTTATGGCTACACCTTC | CASSPPKGKVYGYTF
TRBJ2-6 | NA | many | TRBV6-6 | TGTGCCAGCAGTTACTCGGGACCCTCTGGGGCCAACGTCCTGACTTTC | CASSYSGPSGANVLTF
TRBJ2-5 | NA | few | TRBV20-1 | TGCAGTGCCGGGGAGTTGAGAGAGACCCAGTACTTC | CSAGELRETQYF
TRBJ2-3 | NA | few | TRBV12-3/TRBV12-4 | TGTGCCAGCAGCGGGGGCGGTTATACGCAGTATTTT | CASSGGGYTQYF
TRBJ2-7 | TRBD2 | NA | TRBV4-3 | TGCGCCAGCAGCCGGCAGCGGGAGGGCCCCTACGAGCAGTACTTC | CASSRQREGPYEQYF
TRBJ2-1 | NA | NA | TRBV18 | TGTGCCAGCTCACCAGGGGAAGTCGATGAGCAGTTCTTC | CASSPGEVDEQFF
TRBJ2-5 | NA | NA | TRBV15 | TGTGCCACCAGCAGAGATGGAGGAGTTACACAAGAGACCCAGTACTTC | CATSRDGGVTQETQYF
TRBJ2-7 | TRBD2 | NA | TRBV12-3/TRBV12-4 | TGTGCCAGCAGTTTAGGTTTCAGCGGGGGAAGCTCCTACGAGCAGTACTTC | CASSLGFSGGSSYEQYF
TRBJ2-4 | TRBD1 | many | TRBV6-5 | TGTGCCAGCAGTTACTCGACAGGGACAGTAAACATTCAGTACTTC | CASSYSTGTVNIQYF
TRBJ2-3 | TRBD2 | few | TRBV7-2 | TGTGCCAGCAGAATAGCGGGGAGGACAGATACGCAGTATTTT | CASRIAGRTDTQYF
TRBJ2-7 | NA | once | TRBV6-2/TRBV6-3 | TGTGCCAGCAGTACCCGGGACGGCTCTGGTGGTTGGGGGCAGTACTTC | CASSTRDGSGGWGQYF
TRBJ2-5 | NA | many | TRBV12-3/TRBV12-4 | TGTGCCAGCAGTTACGAGCAGCCCAAACAAGAGACCCAGTACTTC | CASSYEQPKQETQYF
TRBJ2-7 | TRBD2 | few | TRBV9 | TGTGCCAGCAGCGCCGGCGGGGGGGGCGGGTACGAGCAGTACTTC | CASSAGGGGGYEQYF
TRBJ1-2 | TRBD1 | few | TRBV19 | TGTGCCAGTAGTACGACAGGGTCCTCTGGCTACACCTTC | CASSTTGSSGYTF
TRBJ1-1 | TRBD1 | few | TRBV7-2 | TGTGCCAGCAGCCCACTGGGGGACAGCACTGAAGCTTTCTTT | CASSPLGDSTEAFF
TRBJ2-1 | NA | few | TRBV10-1 | TGCGCCAGCAGTGAGTCTACCGAGCAGTTCTTC | CASSESTEQFF
TRBJ2-5 | TRBD1 | many | TRBV20-1 | TGCAGTCACACCGGGACAGGGGCCCAAGAGACCCAGTACTTC | CSHTGTGAQETQYF
TRBJ1-5 | NA | few | TRBV5-1 | TGCGCCAGCAGCTTGGATACCGGACAGAATCAGCCCCAGCATTTT | CASSLDTGQNQPQHF
TRBJ2-2 | NA | NA | TRBV11-2 | TGTGCCAGCAGCCCCAGGGGAGGGAGCACCGGGGAGCTGTTTTTT | CASSPRGGSTGELFF
TRBJ2-5 | NA | NA | TRBV9 | TGTGCCAGCAGCGTAACAGACAGACGAGGCCAAGAGACCCAGTACTTC | CASSVTDRRGQETQYF
TRBJ1-1 | NA | many | TRBV5-1 | TGCGCCAGCAGCAAGGGACGTGGAGCGGTGAACACTGAAGCTTTCTTT | CASSKGRGAVNTEAFF
TRBJ2-3 | NA | NA | TRBV6-6 | TGTGCCAGCAGTCCCCCGGACAGATTGGCGCAGTATTTT | CASSPPDRLAQYF
TRBJ2-7 | NA | NA | TRBV7-2 | TGTGCCAGCAGCTTAGCAATTTCCGCGGGACCATTCTACGAGCAGTACTTC | CASSLAISAGPFYEQYF
TRBJ2-3 | TRBD2 | NA | TRBV4-2 | TGTGCCAGCAGCCAAGAACCCAGCGGGGGAATATCTAGCACAGATACGCAGTATTTT | CASSQEPSGGISSTDTQYF
TRBJ2-7 | NA | few | TRBV15 | TGTGCCACCAGCAGAGATAACCGGGGTCAGCAGTACTTC | CATSRDNRGQQYF
TRBJ2-2 | NA | NA | TRBV7-8 | TGTGCCAGCAGCTTACGGGACTTTACCAACACCGGGGAGCTGTTTTTT | CASSLRDFTNTGELFF
TRBJ1-6 | TRBD1 | few | TRBV20-1 | TGCAGTGCTAGTAGACAGGGGGCCTCCTATAATTCACCCCTCCACTTT | CSASRQGASYNSPLHF
TRBJ1-5 | NA | few | TRBV6-1 | TGTGCCAGCAGAAAGGTAGGGACTAAGCAGCCCCAGCATTTT | CASRKVGTKQPQHF
TRBJ2-5 | NA | NA | TRBV2 | TGTGCCAGCAGTGATCCGGGCAACCCACCAGAGACCCAGTACTTC | CASSDPGNPPETQYF
TRBJ2-5 | NA | few | TRBV11-2 | TGTGCCAGCAGCTTAGATACTGGGACCCAGTTTAAACGGACCCAGTACTTC | CASSLDTGTQFKRTQYF
TRBJ2-2 | NA | NA | TRBV7-9 | TGTGCCAGCAGCTTAGCCGGTGGAGGGGGCGGCACCGGGGAGCTGTTTTTT | CASSLAGGGGGTGELFF
TRBJ2-5 | NA | few | TRBV6-5 | TGTGCCAGCAGTTACTCATTCGGGGGCGGTGGTCCACAAGAGACCCAGTACTTC | CASSYSFGGGGPQETQYF
TRBJ2-5 | TRBD2 | few | TRBV5-1 | TGCGCCAGCAGCTTTAGCGGGGGGGCCCTGACCCAAGAGACCCAGTACTTC | CASSFSGGALTQETQYF
TRBJ2-3 | NA | few | TRBV10-3 | TGTGCCATCAGCTTCGGACAGACCACAGATACGCAGTATTTT | CAISFGQTTDTQYF
TRBJ2-1 | TRBD2 | NA | TRBV27 | TGTGCCAGCAGTATCACTAGCGGGACATTCGGGCAGTTCTTC | CASSITSGTFGQFF
TRBJ1-5 | NA | few | TRBV5-1 | TGCGCCAGCAGCGCCTCCTTCGGAGATCAGCCCCAGCATTTT | CASSASFGDQPQHF
TRBJ2-7 | TRBD2 | NA | TRBV6-5 | TGTGCCAGCAGTTACTCTCGGACTAGCGGGCCACACTCCTACGAGCAGTACTTC | CASSYSRTSGPHSYEQYF
TRBJ2-5 | NA | few | TRBV28 | TGTGCCAGCGCCGGGACTCGTCAGGAGACCCAGTACTTC | CASAGTRQETQYF
TRBJ2-3 | TRBD2 | many | TRBV9 | TGTGCCAGCAGCTCTAGCGGGGGGCCGGTGGATACGCAGTATTTT | CASSSSGGPVDTQYF
TRBJ1-1 | TRBD1 | few | TRBV5-1 | TGCGCCAGCAGCTCTAGGGACAGGGAATCTGAAGCTTTCTTT | CASSSRDRESEAFF
TRBJ2-1 | NA | NA | TRBV5-1 | TGCGCCAGCAGCTTATCCAGGGGGGGTAACTACAATGAGCAGTTCTTC | CASSLSRGGNYNEQFF
TRBJ2-2 | NA | NA | TRBV6-1 | TGTGCCAGCATGTACCGGGCCGCCACGAACACCGGGGAGCTGTTTTTT | CASMYRAATNTGELFF
TRBJ2-7 | TRBD1 | few | TRBV9 | TGTGCCAGCAGCGTAGGTTTTGACAGGGGGCACGAGCAGTACTTC | CASSVGFDRGHEQYF
TRBJ2-4 | NA | few | TRBV7-2 | TGTGCCAGCACCACGGAGCGGGCAGGGGTAACCAAAAACATTCAGTACTTC | CASTTERAGVTKNIQYF
TRBJ2-7 | TRBD1 | few | TRBV12-3/TRBV12-4 | TGTGCCAGCAGTCCCTCGGACAGGGGGAGGGAGCAGTACTTC | CASSPSDRGREQYF
TRBJ2-7 | NA | many | TRBV12-3/TRBV12-4 | TGTGCCAGCAGTTTCTCCCCCGGGCTAGGAGACGAGCAGTACTTC | CASSFSPGLGDEQYF
TRBJ2-7 | TRBD2 | few | TRBV27 | TGTGCCAGTCGACTAGCGGGAGGAAGTGCCTACGAGCAGTACTTC | CASRLAGGSAYEQYF
TRBJ2-3 | TRBD2 | NA | TRBV10-3 | TGTGCCATCAGTCAGAGCTTCGGGACTAGCGGGGGCCGGGTGGATACGCAGTATTTT | CAISQSFGTSGGRVDTQYF